In its sample, the clone carrying this T cell receptor beta chain was seen a few times. The antigen remains unidentified. The record originates from a study of regulatory T cells in long-lasting Graves disease. V lost 0 bases and J 0 bases, leaving 7 bases between the germline ends. Germline CDR1 SGDLS, CDR2 YYNGEE. The CDR3 is 16 amino acids. General study points: For persistent Graves' patients, TCR diversity was lower than for newly diagnosed ones. Public clonotype sharing was higher in persistent than newly diagnosed patients. Accuracy could have been hurt by small sample size.

Time point of the sample: persistent/refractory GD, antithyroid drugs over 5 years with positive TRAb. PBMC RNA served as the TCR library source. Construction of the TCR beta libraries employed iRepertoire HTBI primers in conjunction with Arm-PCR of CDR3 regions. Each CDR3 protein is one row after TCRdb ran MiXCR on the multiplex PCR reads. The table has about 660,000 distinct CDR3 sequences, 30% seen once. The TCR comes from a female donor with Graves disease. The input for sequencing was peripheral blood mononuclear cells (PBMCs), taken when the disease was refractory, from a patient treated with antithyroid drugs. The chain couples TRBV9 to TRBJ2-6; perhaps TRBD1 as D (5 bases). The CDR3: CASSVVGRSGANVLTF. DNA for the CDR3: TGTGCCAGCAGCGTAGTGGGGCGCTCTGGGGCCAACGTCCTGACTTTC.